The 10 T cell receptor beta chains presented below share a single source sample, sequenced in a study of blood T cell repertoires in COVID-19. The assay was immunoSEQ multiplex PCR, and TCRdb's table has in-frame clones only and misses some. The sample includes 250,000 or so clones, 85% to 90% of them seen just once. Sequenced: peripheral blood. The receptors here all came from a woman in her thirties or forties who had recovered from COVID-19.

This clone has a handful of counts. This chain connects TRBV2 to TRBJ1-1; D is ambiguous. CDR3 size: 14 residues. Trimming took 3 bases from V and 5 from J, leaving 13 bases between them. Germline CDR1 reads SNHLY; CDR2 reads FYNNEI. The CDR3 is CASSEGRRYTEAFF. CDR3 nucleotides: TGTGCCAGCAGTGAGGGAAGGAGGTATACTGAAGCTTTCTTT.

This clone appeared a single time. DNA of the CDR3: TGCAGCGTTGAGGGACTAGCGGGAGATCTCCACTCCTACAATGAGCAGTTCTTC. It encodes CSVEGLAGDLHSYNEQFF. V usage is TRBV29-1 and J usage is TRBJ2-1; TRBD2 aligns across 14 bases. The V gene's germline CDR1 is SQVTM and CDR2 ANQGSEA. The CDR3 runs 18 residues. V lost 3 bases and J lost 0; bases outside the gene matches: 7.

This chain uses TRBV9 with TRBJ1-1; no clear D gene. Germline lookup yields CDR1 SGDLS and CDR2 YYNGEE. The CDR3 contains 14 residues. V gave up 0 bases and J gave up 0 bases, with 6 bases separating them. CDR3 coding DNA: TGTGCCAGCAGCGTAGCTTCGGTGAACACTGAAGCTTTCTTT. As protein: CASSVASVNTEAFF.

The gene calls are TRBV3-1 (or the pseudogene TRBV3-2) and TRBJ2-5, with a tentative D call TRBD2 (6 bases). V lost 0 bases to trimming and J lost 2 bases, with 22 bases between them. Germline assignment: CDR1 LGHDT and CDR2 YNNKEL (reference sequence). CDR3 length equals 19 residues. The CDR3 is CASSQEGGLGRISQETQYF. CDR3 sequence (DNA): TGTGCCAGCAGCCAAGAGGGGGGTCTGGGGCGGATCAGTCAAGAGACCCAGTACTTC.

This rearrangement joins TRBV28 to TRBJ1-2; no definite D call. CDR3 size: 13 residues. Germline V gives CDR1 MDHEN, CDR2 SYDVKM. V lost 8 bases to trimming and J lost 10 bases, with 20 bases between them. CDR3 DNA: TGTGCCAGCTCCCTGCCAGTGGTCGGGGACTACACCTTC. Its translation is CASSLPVVGDYTF.

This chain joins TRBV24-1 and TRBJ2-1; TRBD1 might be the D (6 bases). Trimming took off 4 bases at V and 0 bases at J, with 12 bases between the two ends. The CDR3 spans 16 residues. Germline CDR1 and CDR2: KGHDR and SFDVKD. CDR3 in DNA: TGTGCCACCAGTGACACCACAGGGAGCTCCTACAATGAGCAGTTCTTC. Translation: CATSDTTGSSYNEQFF.

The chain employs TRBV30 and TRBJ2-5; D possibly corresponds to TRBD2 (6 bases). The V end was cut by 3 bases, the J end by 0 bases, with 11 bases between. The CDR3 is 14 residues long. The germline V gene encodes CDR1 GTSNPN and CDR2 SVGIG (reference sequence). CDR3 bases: TGTGCCTGGAGGGCGGGAAAGTACCAAGAGACCCAGTACTTC. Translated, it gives CAWRAGKYQETQYF.

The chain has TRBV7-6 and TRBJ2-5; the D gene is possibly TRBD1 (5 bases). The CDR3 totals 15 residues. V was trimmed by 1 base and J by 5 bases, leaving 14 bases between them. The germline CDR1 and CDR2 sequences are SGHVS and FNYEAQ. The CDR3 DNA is TGTGCCAGCAGCTTAGGGGGCAGGGTCTTTGAGACCCAGTACTTC. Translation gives CASSLGGRVFETQYF.

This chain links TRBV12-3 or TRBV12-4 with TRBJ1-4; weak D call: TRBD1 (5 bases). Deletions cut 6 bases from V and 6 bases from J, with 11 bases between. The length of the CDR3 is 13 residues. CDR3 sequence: CASRRGRDEKLFF. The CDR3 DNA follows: TGTGCCAGCAGGCGCGGCAGGGATGAAAAACTGTTTTTT.

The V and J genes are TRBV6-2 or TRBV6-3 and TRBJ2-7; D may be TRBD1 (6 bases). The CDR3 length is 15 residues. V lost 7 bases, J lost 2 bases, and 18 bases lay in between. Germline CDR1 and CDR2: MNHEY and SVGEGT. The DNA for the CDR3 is TGTGCCAGCACCCCAACACCAGGACAGACCTACGAGCAGTACTTC. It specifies CASTPTPGQTYEQYF.